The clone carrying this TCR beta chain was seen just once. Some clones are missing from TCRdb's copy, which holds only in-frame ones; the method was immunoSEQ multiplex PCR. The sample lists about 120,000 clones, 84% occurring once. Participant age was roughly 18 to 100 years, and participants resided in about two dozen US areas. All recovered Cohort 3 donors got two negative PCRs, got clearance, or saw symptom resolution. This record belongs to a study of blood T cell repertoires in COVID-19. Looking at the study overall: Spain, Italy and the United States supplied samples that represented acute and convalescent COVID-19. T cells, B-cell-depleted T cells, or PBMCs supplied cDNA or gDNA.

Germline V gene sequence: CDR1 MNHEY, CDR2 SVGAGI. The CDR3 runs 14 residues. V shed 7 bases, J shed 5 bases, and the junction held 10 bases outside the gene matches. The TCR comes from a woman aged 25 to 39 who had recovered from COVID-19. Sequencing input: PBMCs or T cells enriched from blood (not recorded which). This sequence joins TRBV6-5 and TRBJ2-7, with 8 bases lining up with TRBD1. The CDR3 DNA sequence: TGTGCCAGCATCACCGGGACAGGCCTCCACGAGCAGTACTTC. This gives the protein CASITGTGLHEQYF.